This paragraph reports one TCR beta chain. These data originate in a study of control samples from healthy donors and cancer patients. Profiled with immunoSEQ multiplex PCR; TCRdb holds only in-frame clones, not every one. The table includes roughly 170,000 clones, just over 90% detected once. The CDR3 is 17 amino acids. CDR1 and CDR2 (germline): KGHSH, LQKENI. Trimming shortened V by 3 bases and J by 0 bases, and 15 bases separated the two germline ends. The sequence derives from a woman aged 55-75 years in good health. The specimen was blood. The J gene is TRBJ1-3, the V gene TRBV18; D unclear. The CDR3 nucleotides read TGTGCCAGCTCACCGGCCGGACGGCTAAGCTCTGGAAACACCATATATTTT. It is translated as CASSPAGRLSSGNTIYF.